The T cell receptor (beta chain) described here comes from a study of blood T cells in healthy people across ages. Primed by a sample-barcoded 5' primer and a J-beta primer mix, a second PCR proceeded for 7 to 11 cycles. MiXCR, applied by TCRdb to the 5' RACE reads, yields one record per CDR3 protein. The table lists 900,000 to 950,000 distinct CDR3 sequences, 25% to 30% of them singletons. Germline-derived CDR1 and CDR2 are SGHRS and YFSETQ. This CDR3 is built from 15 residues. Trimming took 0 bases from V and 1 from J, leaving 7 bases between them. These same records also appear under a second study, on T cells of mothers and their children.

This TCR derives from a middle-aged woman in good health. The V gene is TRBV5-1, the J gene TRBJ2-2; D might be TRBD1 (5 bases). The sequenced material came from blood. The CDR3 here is CASSLDDRNTGELFF. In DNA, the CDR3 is TGCGCCAGCAGCTTGGACGACAGGAACACCGGGGAGCTGTTTTTT. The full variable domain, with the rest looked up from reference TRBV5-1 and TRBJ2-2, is KAGVTQTPRYLIKTRGQQVTLSCSPISGHRSVSWYQQTPGQGLQFLFEYFSETQRNKGNFPGRFSGRQFSNSRSEMNVSTLELGDSALYLCASSLDDRNTGELFFGEGSRLTVL.